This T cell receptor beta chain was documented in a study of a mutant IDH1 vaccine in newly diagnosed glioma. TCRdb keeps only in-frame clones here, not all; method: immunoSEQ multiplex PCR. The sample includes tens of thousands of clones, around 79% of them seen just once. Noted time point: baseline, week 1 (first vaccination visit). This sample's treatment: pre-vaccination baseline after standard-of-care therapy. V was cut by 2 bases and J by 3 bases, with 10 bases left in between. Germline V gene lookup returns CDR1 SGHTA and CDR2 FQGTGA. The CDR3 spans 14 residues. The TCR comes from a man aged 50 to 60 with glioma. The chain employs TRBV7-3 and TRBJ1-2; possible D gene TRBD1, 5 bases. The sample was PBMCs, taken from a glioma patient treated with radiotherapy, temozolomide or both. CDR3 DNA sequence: TGTGCCAGCAGCTTATTGGGGGAAGACTATGGCTACACCTTC. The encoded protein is CASSLLGEDYGYTF.